These 29 T cell receptor beta chains share one sample of origin, sequenced in a study of T cells in Graves' hyperthyroidism and ophthalmopathy (dated by TCRdb to 2018 to 2020). The library was produced with multiplex PCR. Sequencer: Illumina HiSeq 2000. TCR beta CDR3 regions were amplified from RNA transcripts. The TCR CDR3 was subjected to a first round of RT-PCR using the HTBI primer set and the Qiagen OneStep RT-PCR kit. The raw public data were reprocessed by TCRdb itself: fastp quality trimming at Q25, MiXCR clonotype calling, in-frame beta chains only. Records with the same CDR3 protein are collapsed into one entry carrying the most frequent genes and DNA. The sample profile shows hundreds of thousands of distinct CDR3 sequences; approximately 15% of them were found once. Together, the top ten hold roughly an eighth of the sample. The sequencing sample was made of blood. These receptors originate from a woman between 45 and 65 years old with Graves' ophthalmopathy.

Ten or more counts support this clonotype. V is TRBV28 and J is TRBJ2-1, with TRBD2 identical over 14 bases. The germline V gene encodes CDR1 MDHEN and CDR2 SYDVKM. The CDR3 length is 18 residues. V lost 4 bases, J lost 1 base, and 6 bases stayed unmatched. DNA for the CDR3: TGTGCCAGCAGTTCGATAGGGACTAGCGGGAGTTCCTACAATGAGCAGTTCTTC. It translates to CASSSIGTSGSSYNEQFF. Using reference TRBV28 and TRBJ2-1 for the parts outside the CDR3, the full variable domain is DVKVTQSSRYLVKRTGEKVFLECVQDMDHENMFWYRQDPGLGLRLIYFSYDVKMKEKGDIPEGYSVSREKKERFSLILESASTNQTSMYLCASSSIGTSGSSYNEQFFGPGTRLTVL.

The chain combines TRBV24-1 with TRBJ1-5; D is ambiguous. This CDR3 is 14 amino acids long. CDR1 KGHDR and CDR2 SFDVKD come from the germline V gene. Trimming cost V 4 bases and J 2 bases, with 8 bases left between them. The CDR3 sequence: CATSDQHGNQPQHF. DNA for the CDR3: TGTGCCACCAGTGACCAACATGGCAATCAGCCCCAGCATTTT.

In this sample, this clonotype turned up once. The chain recombines TRBV20-1 with TRBJ1-5; no definite D call. CDR1 DFQATT and CDR2 SNEGSKA come from the germline V gene (reference sequence). The CDR3 runs to 16 residues. Trimming took off 0 bases at V and 2 bases at J, with 14 bases between the two ends. CDR3 DNA: TGCAGTGCTAGAGACAGGTTGAACCTTCGCAATCAGCCCCAGCATTTT. This encodes CSARDRLNLRNQPQHF.

In this sample, this clonotype turned up many times. The chain employs TRBV20-1 and TRBJ2-1; 10 bases are shared with TRBD2. V trimming: 6 bases; J trimming: 7 bases; junction bases outside the gene matches: 12. Germline CDR1 DFQATT, CDR2 SNEGSKA (reference sequence). This CDR3 has 15 residues. As DNA, the CDR3 is TGCAGTGCCCGAAACCCCGGGACTAGCGTGAATGAGCAGTTCTTC. It specifies CSARNPGTSVNEQFF.

This clonotype has more than one count but fewer than ten. The chain recombines TRBV5-1 with TRBJ2-7, with D possibly being TRBD1 (6 bases). Germline-derived CDR1 and CDR2 are SGHRS and YFSETQ. V lost 6 bases, J lost 3 bases, and 13 bases lay in between. The CDR3 contains 13 residues. The chain's CDR3 is CASTELDSYEQYF. In nucleotides, the CDR3 is TGCGCCAGCACCGAATTGGACAGCTACGAGCAGTACTTC.

The table lists this clonotype with many counts. The chain joins TRBV5-1 to TRBJ1-1; tentatively, D is TRBD1 (5 bases). This CDR3 is built from 16 residues. The germline V gene has CDR1 SGHRS and CDR2 YFSETQ. The ends were cut back, 4 bases at V and 0 bases at J, with 16 bases in the middle. In DNA form, the CDR3 reads TGCGCCAGCAGCCGGGGCCGGGACCGGTTGAACACTGAAGCTTTCTTT. It is translated as CASSRGRDRLNTEAFF.

This clonotype was seen repeatedly, ten times or more. J is TRBJ2-7 and V is TRBV6-2 or TRBV6-3, with D perhaps assigned TRBD1 or TRBD2 (5 bases each). Germline values: CDR1 MNHEY, CDR2 SVGEGT. With 2 bases removed from V and 6 bases from J, the gap between germline ends came to 8 bases. The CDR3 totals 12 residues. As DNA, the CDR3 is TGTGCCAGCAGTTACCGGGGCCCCGAGCAGTACTTC. Translating it yields CASSYRGPEQYF.

This clonotype was counted many times. This chain joins TRBV7-2 and TRBJ1-5; 9 positions agree with TRBD1. With V trimmed by 2 bases and J by 7 bases, 6 bases remained unmatched. This CDR3 comprises 15 residues. The germline V gene encodes CDR1 SGHTA and CDR2 FQGNSA. Here the CDR3 DNA reads TGTGCCAGCAGCTTATTAGGACAGGGGACCCAGCCCCAGCATTTT. This encodes CASSLLGQGTQPQHF.

This clonotype came up many times. The rearrangement joins TRBV2 to TRBJ1-2; 8 positions agree with TRBD1. The CDR3 consists of 15 residues. V was clipped by 7 bases and J by 0 bases; unmatched bases: 7. Germline V lookup: CDR1 SNHLY, CDR2 FYNNEI. The CDR3 DNA reads TGTGCCAGCACCAGGGGGCCAGCCGCTAACTATGGCTACACCTTC. It translates to CASTRGPAANYGYTF. The full variable domain, its missing parts supplied by reference TRBV2 and TRBJ1-2, is EPEVTQTPSHQVTQMGQEVILRCVPISNHLYFYWYRQILGQKVEFLVSFYNNEISEKSEIFDDQFSVERPDGSNFTLKIRSTKLEDSAMYFCASTRGPAANYGYTFGSGTRLTVV.

This clonotype was recorded many times. The rearrangement uses TRBV5-1 and TRBJ2-1; 8 nucleotides match TRBD1. CDR1 is SGHRS and CDR2 is YFSETQ in the germline V gene. Unmatched junction bases numbered 11, after V lost 0 bases and J lost 9 bases. The CDR3 has 16 amino acids. The CDR3 loop reads CASSLAFTGGRVEQFF. The CDR3 nucleotides are TGCGCCAGCAGCTTGGCCTTCACAGGGGGTCGGGTTGAGCAGTTCTTC.

This clonotype was counted ten times or more. In nucleotides, the CDR3 is TGTGCCAGCAGTTTTTCACAGGGACAAGAGACCCAGTACTTC. It translates to CASSFSQGQETQYF. The rearrangement uses TRBV27 and TRBJ2-5, with D possibly being TRBD1 (6 bases). V was shortened by 3 bases and J by 2 bases, with 10 bases between the two germline ends. Per germline, CDR1 MNHEY and CDR2 SMNVEV (reference sequence). The CDR3 consists of 14 residues.

This clonotype occurred once. A much larger clone differs by one base, so this may be a read error. The chain carries TRBV30 and TRBJ1-1, with 7 bases matching TRBD1. This CDR3 region has 13 residues. CDR1 and CDR2 from the germline V gene are GTSNPN and SVGIG (reference sequence). The CDR3 sequence: CAWSQQGGTEALF. CDR3 nucleotide sequence: TGTGCCTGGAGTCAGCAGGGGGGGACTGAAGCTCTCTTT.

This clonotype was found many times. The chain combines TRBV7-2 with TRBJ1-4, with no clear D. Germline V gene sequence: CDR1 SGHTA, CDR2 FQGNSA. The V gene lost 5 bases and the J gene lost 8 bases, with 12 bases spanning the gap. CDR3 length equals 13 residues. Here the CDR3 DNA reads TGTGCCAGCAGCCCCAGATGGGGAGAAAAACTGTTTTTT. It encodes CASSPRWGEKLFF.

The sample holds many counts of this clonotype. The chain uses TRBV5-8 and TRBJ1-5, with TRBD1 identical over 9 bases. This CDR3 has 15 amino acids. The V gene end was trimmed by 1 base and the J gene end by 5 bases; junction bases not matched to a gene: 4. The germline V gene has CDR1 SGHTS and CDR2 YDEGEE. The CDR3 sequence is CASSLLQGADQPQHF. The CDR3 bases are TGTGCCAGCAGCTTGCTACAGGGGGCAGATCAGCCCCAGCATTTT.

The table lists this clonotype with a few counts. The chain carries TRBV12-3 or TRBV12-4 and TRBJ2-1, with D perhaps matching TRBD1 (6 bases). There are 14 residues in the CDR3. The V and J ends lost 4 bases and 3 bases respectively, with 10 bases between them. CDR3 region: CASSSRGYYNEQFF. The CDR3 DNA sequence: TGTGCCAGCAGTTCCAGGGGATACTACAATGAGCAGTTCTTC.

V gene TRBV19 combines with J gene TRBJ2-7; TRBD2 matches at 7 bases. Germline V CDR1 and CDR2: LNHDA, SQIVND (reference sequence). This CDR3 is built from 16 residues. With V trimmed by 3 bases and J by 4 bases, 12 bases remained unmatched. For the CDR3, the DNA is TGTGCCAGTAGTATCTTAGCGGTTGGCGGGAGTTACGAGCAGTACTTC. Translated: CASSILAVGGSYEQYF.

For the CDR3, the DNA is TGCAGTGCCCGCCAGCGGGACGTACTCCAAGAGACCCAGTACTTC. This codes for CSARQRDVLQETQYF. This chain connects TRBV20-1 to TRBJ2-5; the match to TRBD2 covers 7 bases. With 6 bases clipped from V and 1 base from J, the junction kept 11 bases outside the gene matches. CDR3 length equals 15 residues. CDR1 is DFQATT and CDR2 is SNEGSKA in the germline V gene (reference sequence).

This clonotype has a handful of counts. J is TRBJ1-5 and V is TRBV7-2; D might be TRBD1 (5 bases). V was clipped by 1 base and J by 7 bases, with 17 bases between them. The CDR3 loop spans 16 amino acids. Germline V gene lookup returns CDR1 SGHTA and CDR2 FQGNSA. CDR3: CASSLGSRGGWQPQHF. CDR3 sequence (DNA): TGTGCCAGCAGCTTAGGGTCGCGGGGCGGTTGGCAGCCCCAGCATTTT.

To note about this clonotype: The germline gene is not matched at one end of the junction; a read error may be the cause. The chain recombines TRBV7-2 with TRBJ1-2, with a possible D match to TRBD1 (5 bases). CDR3 length: 13 amino acids. The germline gives CDR1 SGHTA, CDR2 FQGNSA. This chain's CDR3 is CARSSRGGHGYTF. The CDR3 DNA reads as TGTGCCAGAAGCTCGAGGGGAGGGCATGGCTACACCTTC.

The table lists this clonotype with many counts. This rearrangement joins TRBV13 to TRBJ2-5, with D perhaps TRBD1 (5 bases). Deletions cut 4 bases from V and 4 bases from J, with 13 bases between. The CDR3 is 14 residues long. The germline gives CDR1 PRHDT, CDR2 FYEKMQ (reference sequence). CDR3 nucleotides: TGTGCCAGCAGCTCGACAGTCAGACGAGAGACCCAGTACTTC. Amino acid sequence: CASSSTVRRETQYF.

Many counts were recorded for this clonotype. The V and J genes are TRBV7-2 and TRBJ1-5, with no clear D. V lost 1 base and J lost 7, with 8 bases in between. CDR3 length: 13 amino acids. Germline V gene sequence: CDR1 SGHTA, CDR2 FQGNSA. The CDR3 DNA sequence: TGTGCCAGCAGCTTAGTATTTGGACAGCCCCAGCATTTT. Its protein product is CASSLVFGQPQHF. The full variable domain, in which reference TRBV7-2 and TRBJ1-5 provide the parts outside the CDR3, is GAGVSQSPSNKVTEKGKDVELRCDPISGHTALYWYRQSLGQGLEFLIYFQGNSAPDKSGLPSDRFSAERTGGSVSTLTIQRTQQEDSAVYLCASSLVFGQPQHFGDGTRLSIL.

This clonotype was counted ten times or more. CDR3 sequence: CASRGAKQFF. The CDR3 DNA follows: TGTGCCAGCAGGGGAGCGAAACAGTTCTTC. This chain links TRBV2 with TRBJ2-1, with D possibly TRBD2 on 5 matching bases. The CDR3 contains 10 residues. V gave up 6 bases and J gave up 13 bases, with 10 bases separating them. Germline V gene data show CDR1 as SNHLY and CDR2 as FYNNEI.

The chain has TRBV10-3 and TRBJ2-7, with 9 bases identical to TRBD1. V was pared by 2 bases and J by 3 bases, with 2 bases of the junction left unmatched. The CDR3 spans 14 residues. From germline, CDR1 is ENHRY and CDR2 SYGVKD. The CDR3 region is CAISEVGQGYEQYF. CDR3 coding DNA: TGTGCCATCAGTGAGGTGGGACAGGGCTACGAGCAGTACTTC.

The chain has TRBV7-2 and TRBJ2-2; 16 bases match TRBD2. From germline, CDR1 is SGHTA and CDR2 FQGNSA. V was pared by 4 bases and J by 7 bases, with 6 bases of the junction left unmatched. The CDR3 extends over 17 amino acids. CDR3 DNA: TGTGCCAGCAGCTCGGGACTAGCGGGAGGGCTTTTCGGGGAGCTGTTTTTT. Its protein is CASSSGLAGGLFGELFF.

This clonotype was observed at least ten times. The gene calls are TRBV7-2 and TRBJ2-5; TRBD2 is a possible D gene (5 bases). V lost 1 base and J lost 5, with 11 bases in between. Germline loops: CDR1 SGHTA, CDR2 FQGNSA. The CDR3 sequence is 14 residues long. The CDR3 here is CASSLGRNLETQYF. DNA of the CDR3: TGTGCCAGCAGCTTAGGGAGGAATCTGGAGACCCAGTACTTC.

Many counts were recorded for this clonotype. V and J are TRBV3-1 and TRBJ2-3; D tentatively reads TRBD1 or TRBD2 (5 bases each). The V end was cut by 4 bases, the J end by 3 bases, with 11 bases between. The CDR3 covers 14 residues. The V gene's germline CDR1 is LGHDT and CDR2 YNNKEL (reference sequence). CDR3 sequence (DNA): TGTGCCAGCAGCCGGCGAGGGGCGACAGATACGCAGTATTTT. It specifies CASSRRGATDTQYF.

This clonotype appeared a few times. J is TRBJ2-2 and V is TRBV7-6; TRBD2 agrees at 11 bases. The CDR3 is 16 amino acids. The trim removed 8 bases at V and 4 bases at J, leaving 9 bases unmatched. Germline V lookup: CDR1 SGHVS, CDR2 FNYEAQ. CDR3 sequence: CASLLAGGLSTGELFF. For the CDR3, the DNA is TGTGCCAGCCTGCTAGCGGGAGGTCTGAGCACCGGGGAGCTGTTTTTT.

This clonotype was counted a few times. The J gene is TRBJ2-2, the V gene TRBV27; D remains unclear. Germline-derived CDR1 and CDR2 are MNHEY and SMNVEV (reference sequence). The ends were cut back, 1 base at V and 0 bases at J, with 6 bases in the middle. The CDR3 consists of 15 residues. The CDR3 sequence: CASSLYSPNTGELFF. The CDR3 DNA is TGTGCCAGCAGTTTATACTCTCCGAACACCGGGGAGCTGTTTTTT.

A single count supports this clonotype. Given the absence of the conserved phenylalanine or tryptophan at the CDR3 end, a read error is likely. The rearrangement joins TRBV11-2 to TRBJ2-2; 7 nucleotides agree with TRBD1. This CDR3 region has 14 residues. The germline CDR1 and CDR2 sequences are SGHAT and FQNNGV. V shed 4 bases and J 8 bases; nucleotides not matched to a gene: 7. The CDR3 coding sequence is TGTGCCAGCAGCTCAACAGGGGTACCGGGGGAGCTGTTTTCT. As protein: CASSSTGVPGELFS.